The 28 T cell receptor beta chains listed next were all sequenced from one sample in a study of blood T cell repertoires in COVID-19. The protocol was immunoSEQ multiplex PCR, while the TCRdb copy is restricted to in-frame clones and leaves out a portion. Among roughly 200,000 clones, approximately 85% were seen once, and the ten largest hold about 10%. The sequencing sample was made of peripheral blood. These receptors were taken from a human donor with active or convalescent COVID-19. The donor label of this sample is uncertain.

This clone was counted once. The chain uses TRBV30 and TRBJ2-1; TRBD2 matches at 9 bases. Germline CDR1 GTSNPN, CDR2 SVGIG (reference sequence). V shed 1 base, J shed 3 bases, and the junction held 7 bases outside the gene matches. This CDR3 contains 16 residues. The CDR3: CAWSDAGTSLYNEQFF. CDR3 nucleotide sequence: TGTGCCTGGAGTGACGCCGGGACTAGCCTCTACAATGAGCAGTTCTTC.

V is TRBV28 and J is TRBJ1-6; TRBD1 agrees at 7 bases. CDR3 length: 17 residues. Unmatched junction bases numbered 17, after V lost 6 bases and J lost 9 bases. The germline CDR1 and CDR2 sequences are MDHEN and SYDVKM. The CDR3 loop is CASRVMADTGQRSPLHF. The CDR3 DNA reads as TGTGCCAGCAGGGTTATGGCAGATACGGGACAGCGTTCACCCCTCCACTTT.

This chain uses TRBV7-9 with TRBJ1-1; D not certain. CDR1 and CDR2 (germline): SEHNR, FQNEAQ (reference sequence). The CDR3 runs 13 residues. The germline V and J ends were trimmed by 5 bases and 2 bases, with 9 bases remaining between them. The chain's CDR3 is CASSVTGNTEAFF. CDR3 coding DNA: TGTGCCAGCAGCGTCACGGGAAACACTGAAGCTTTCTTT.

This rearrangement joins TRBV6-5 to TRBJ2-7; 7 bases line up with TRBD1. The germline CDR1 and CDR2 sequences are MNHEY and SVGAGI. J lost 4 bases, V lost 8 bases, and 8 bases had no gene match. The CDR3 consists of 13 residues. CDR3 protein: CASDRDSKYEQYF. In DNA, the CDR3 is TGTGCCAGCGACAGGGATTCAAAGTACGAGCAGTACTTC.

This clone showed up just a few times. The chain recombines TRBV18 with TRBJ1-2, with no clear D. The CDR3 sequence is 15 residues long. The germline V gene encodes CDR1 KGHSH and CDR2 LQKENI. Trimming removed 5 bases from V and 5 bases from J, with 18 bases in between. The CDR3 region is CASSVLGKRGYGYTF. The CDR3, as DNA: TGTGCCAGCTCAGTGCTTGGAAAACGGGGATATGGCTACACCTTC.

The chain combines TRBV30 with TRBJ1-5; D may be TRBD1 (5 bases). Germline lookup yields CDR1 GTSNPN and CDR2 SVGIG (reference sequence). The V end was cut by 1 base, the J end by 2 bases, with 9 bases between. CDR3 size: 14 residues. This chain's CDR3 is CAWSAWGGNQPQHF. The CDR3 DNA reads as TGTGCCTGGAGTGCCTGGGGGGGCAATCAGCCCCAGCATTTT.

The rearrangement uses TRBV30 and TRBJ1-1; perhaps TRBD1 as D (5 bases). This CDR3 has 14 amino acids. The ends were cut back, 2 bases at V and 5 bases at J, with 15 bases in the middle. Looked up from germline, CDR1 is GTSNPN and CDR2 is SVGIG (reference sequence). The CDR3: CAWSTGEGRTEAFF. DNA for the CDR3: TGTGCCTGGAGTACCGGGGAGGGACGAACTGAAGCTTTCTTT. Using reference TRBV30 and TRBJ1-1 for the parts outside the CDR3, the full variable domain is SQTIHQWPATLVQPVGSPLSLECTVEGTSNPNLYWYRQAAGRGLQLLFYSVGIGQISSEVPQNLSASRPQDRQFILSSKKLLLSDSGFYLCAWSTGEGRTEAFFGQGTRLTVV.

The CDR3 is CAISTAGTSIVEQFF. The CDR3, as DNA: TGTGCCATCAGTACCGCCGGGACTAGCATAGTTGAGCAGTTCTTC. The rearrangement joins TRBV10-3 to TRBJ2-1, with 9 nucleotides matching TRBD2. V was clipped by 5 bases and J by 9 bases; unmatched bases: 11. This CDR3 has 15 amino acids. Germline V gene lookup returns CDR1 ENHRY and CDR2 SYGVKD.

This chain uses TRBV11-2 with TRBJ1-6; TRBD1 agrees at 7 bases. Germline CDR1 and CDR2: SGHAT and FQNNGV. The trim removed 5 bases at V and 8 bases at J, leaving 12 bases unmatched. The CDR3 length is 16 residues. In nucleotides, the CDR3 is TGTGCCAGCAGCCTCGCCGGGGCAGGGGGGTATTCACCCCTCCACTTT. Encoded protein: CASSLAGAGGYSPLHF.

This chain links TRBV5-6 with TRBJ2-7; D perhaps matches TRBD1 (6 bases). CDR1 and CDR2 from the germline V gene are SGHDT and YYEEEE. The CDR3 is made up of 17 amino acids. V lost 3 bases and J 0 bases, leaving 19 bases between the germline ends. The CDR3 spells CASSSLPGTSSSYEQYF. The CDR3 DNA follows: TGTGCCAGCAGCTCGCTACCCGGGACATCCAGCTCCTACGAGCAGTACTTC.

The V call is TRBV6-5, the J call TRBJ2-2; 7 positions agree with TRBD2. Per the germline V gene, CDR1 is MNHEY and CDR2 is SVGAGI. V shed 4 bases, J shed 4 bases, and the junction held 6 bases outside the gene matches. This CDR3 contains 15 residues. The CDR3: CASSSGLVSTGELFF. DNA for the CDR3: TGTGCCAGCAGTTCCGGACTAGTTTCCACCGGGGAGCTGTTTTTT.

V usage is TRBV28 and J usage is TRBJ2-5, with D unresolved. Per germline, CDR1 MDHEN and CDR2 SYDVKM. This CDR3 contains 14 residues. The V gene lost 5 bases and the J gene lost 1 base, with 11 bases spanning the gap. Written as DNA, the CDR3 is TGTGCCAGCAGTCCCCCCGGGTCCCAAGAGACCCAGTACTTC. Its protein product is CASSPPGSQETQYF.

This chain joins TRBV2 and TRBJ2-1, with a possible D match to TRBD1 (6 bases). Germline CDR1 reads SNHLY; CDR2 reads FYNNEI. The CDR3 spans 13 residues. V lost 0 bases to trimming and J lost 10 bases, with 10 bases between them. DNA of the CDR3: TGTGCCAGCAGTGAAGCTGGGGGCGCGGAGCAGTTCTTC. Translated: CASSEAGGAEQFF.

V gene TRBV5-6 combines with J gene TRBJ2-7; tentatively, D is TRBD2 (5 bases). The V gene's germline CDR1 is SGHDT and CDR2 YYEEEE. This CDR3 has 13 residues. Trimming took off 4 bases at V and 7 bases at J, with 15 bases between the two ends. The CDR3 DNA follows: TGTGCCAGCAGCCCGAGGGTGGGGTTGGAGCAGTACTTC. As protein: CASSPRVGLEQYF. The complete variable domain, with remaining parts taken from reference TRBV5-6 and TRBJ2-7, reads DAGVTQSPTHLIKTRGQQVTLRCSPKSGHDTVSWYQQALGQGPQFIFQYYEEEERQRGNFPDRFSGHQFPNYSSELNVNALLLGDSALYLCASSPRVGLEQYFGPGTRLTVT.

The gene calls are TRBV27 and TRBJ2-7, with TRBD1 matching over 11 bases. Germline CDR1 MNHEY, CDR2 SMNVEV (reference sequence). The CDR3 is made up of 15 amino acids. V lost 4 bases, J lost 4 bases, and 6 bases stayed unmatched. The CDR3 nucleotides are TGTGCCAGCAGTTCACCCGGGACAGGGGGGTACGAGCAGTACTTC. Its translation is CASSSPGTGGYEQYF.

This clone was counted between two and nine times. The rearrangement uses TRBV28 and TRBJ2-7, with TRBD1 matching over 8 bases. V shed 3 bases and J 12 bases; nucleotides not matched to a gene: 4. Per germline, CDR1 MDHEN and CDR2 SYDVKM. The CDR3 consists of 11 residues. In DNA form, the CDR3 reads TGTGCCAGCAGTTTTATGGGACAGGCGTACTTC. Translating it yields CASSFMGQAYF.

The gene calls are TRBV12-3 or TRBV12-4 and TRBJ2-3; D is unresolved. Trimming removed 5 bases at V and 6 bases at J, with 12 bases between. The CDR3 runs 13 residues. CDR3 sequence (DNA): TGTGCCAGCAGTCCCAGACTCGCGGATACGCAGTATTTT. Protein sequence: CASSPRLADTQYF.

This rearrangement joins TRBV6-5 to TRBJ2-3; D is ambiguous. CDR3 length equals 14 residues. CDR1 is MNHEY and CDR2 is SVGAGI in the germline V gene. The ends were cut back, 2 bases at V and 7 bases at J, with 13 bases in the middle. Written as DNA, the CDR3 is TGTGCCAGCAGTTACCCTAGACCCCCCCATACGCAGTATTTT. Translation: CASSYPRPPHTQYF.

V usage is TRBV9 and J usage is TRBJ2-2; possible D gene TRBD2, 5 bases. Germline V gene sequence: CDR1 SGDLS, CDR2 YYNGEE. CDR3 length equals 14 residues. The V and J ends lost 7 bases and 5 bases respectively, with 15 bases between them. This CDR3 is CASGYFGETGELFF. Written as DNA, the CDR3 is TGTGCCAGCGGATATTTTGGGGAGACCGGGGAGCTGTTTTTT. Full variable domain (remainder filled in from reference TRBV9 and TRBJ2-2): DSGVTQTPKHLITATGQRVTLRCSPRSGDLSVYWYQQSLDQGLQFLIQYYNGEERAKGNILERFSAQQFPDLHSELNLSSLELGDSALYFCASGYFGETGELFFGEGSRLTVL.

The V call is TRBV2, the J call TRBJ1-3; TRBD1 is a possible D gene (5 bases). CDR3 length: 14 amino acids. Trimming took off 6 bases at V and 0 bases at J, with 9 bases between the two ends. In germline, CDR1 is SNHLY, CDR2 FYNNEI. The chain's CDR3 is CASRAGHSGNTIYF. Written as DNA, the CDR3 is TGTGCCAGCAGAGCAGGGCACTCTGGAAACACCATATATTTT.

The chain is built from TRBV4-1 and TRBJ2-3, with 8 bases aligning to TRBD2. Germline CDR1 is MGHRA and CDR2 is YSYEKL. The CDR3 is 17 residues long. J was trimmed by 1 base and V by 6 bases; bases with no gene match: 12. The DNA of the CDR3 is TGCGCCAGCAGACCACGGGGGCCAGCGGGGGGCACAGATACGCAGTATTTT. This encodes CASRPRGPAGGTDTQYF.

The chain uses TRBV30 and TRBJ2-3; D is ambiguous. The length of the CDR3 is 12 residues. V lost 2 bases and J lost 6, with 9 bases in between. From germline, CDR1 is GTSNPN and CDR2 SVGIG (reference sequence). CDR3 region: CAWSTSYDTQYF. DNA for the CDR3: TGTGCCTGGAGTACTTCGTACGATACGCAGTATTTT.

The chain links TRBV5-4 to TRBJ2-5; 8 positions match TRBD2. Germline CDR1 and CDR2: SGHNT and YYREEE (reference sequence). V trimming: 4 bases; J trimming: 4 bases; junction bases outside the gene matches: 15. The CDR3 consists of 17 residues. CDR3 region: CASSPGPAGAGGETQYF. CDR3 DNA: TGTGCCAGCAGCCCGGGCCCAGCGGGGGCGGGGGGAGAGACCCAGTACTTC.

The CDR3 coding sequence is TGTGCCAGCAGTTCGGGACAGGGGATGGGATGGGCCCAGCATTTT. Translated, it gives CASSSGQGMGWAQHF. V gene TRBV7-2 combines with J gene TRBJ1-5; 10 bases agree with TRBD1. CDR1 is SGHTA and CDR2 is FQGNSA in the germline V gene. V was clipped by 6 bases and J by 11 bases; unmatched bases: 13. The CDR3 is made up of 15 amino acids.

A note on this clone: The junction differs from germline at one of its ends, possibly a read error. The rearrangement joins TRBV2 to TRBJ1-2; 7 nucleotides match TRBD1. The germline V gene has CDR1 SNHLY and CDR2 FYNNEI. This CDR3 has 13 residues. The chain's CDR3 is CASSHPGQPRWAF. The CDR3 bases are TGTGCCAGCAGTCACCCGGGACAGCCGAGGTGGGCCTTC.

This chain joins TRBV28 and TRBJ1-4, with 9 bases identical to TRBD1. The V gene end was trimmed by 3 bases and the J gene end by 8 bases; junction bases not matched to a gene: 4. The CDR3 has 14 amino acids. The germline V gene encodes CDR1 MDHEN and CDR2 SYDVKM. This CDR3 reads CASSFGTGREKLFF. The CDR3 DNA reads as TGTGCCAGCAGTTTTGGGACAGGGAGAGAAAAACTGTTTTTT.

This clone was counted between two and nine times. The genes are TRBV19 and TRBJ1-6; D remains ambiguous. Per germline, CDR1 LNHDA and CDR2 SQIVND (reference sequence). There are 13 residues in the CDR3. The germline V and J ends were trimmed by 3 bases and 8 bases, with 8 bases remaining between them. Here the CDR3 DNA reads TGTGCCAGTAGTATTGATGGAGATTCACCCCTCCACTTT. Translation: CASSIDGDSPLHF.

This CDR3 is CASSKAGANSGANVLTF. The CDR3 coding sequence is TGTGCCAGCAGCAAAGCGGGGGCTAATTCTGGGGCCAACGTCCTGACTTTC. This chain connects TRBV21-1 to TRBJ2-6; whether TRBD1, the table's D call, matches the DNA was not checked. TRBV21-1 is tagged as a pseudogene. The CDR3 length is 17 residues.